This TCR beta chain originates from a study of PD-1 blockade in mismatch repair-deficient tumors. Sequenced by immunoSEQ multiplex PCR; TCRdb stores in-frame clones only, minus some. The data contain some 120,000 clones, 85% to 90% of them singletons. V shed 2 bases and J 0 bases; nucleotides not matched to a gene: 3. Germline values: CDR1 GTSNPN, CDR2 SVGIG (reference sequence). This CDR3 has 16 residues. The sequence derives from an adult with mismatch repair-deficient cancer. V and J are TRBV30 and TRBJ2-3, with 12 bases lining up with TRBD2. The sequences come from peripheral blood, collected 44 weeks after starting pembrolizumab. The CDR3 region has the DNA TGTGCCTGGAGTAAAGGGACTAGCGGGAGCACAGATACGCAGTATTTT. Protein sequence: CAWSKGTSGSTDTQYF.